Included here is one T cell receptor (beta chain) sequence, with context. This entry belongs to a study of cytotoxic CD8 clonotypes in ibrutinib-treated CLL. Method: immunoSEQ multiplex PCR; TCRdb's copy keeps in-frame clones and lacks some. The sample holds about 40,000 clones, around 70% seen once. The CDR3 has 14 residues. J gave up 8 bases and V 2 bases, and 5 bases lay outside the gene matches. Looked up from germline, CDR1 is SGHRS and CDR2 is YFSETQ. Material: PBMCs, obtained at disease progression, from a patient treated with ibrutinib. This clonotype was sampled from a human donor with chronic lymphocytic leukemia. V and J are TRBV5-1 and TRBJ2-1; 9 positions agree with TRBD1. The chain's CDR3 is CASSLRDREDEQFF. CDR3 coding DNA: TGCGCCAGCAGCTTACGGGACAGGGAGGATGAGCAGTTCTTC. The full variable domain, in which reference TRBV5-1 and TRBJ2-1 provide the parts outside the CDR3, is KAGVTQTPRYLIKTRGQQVTLSCSPISGHRSVSWYQQTPGQGLQFLFEYFSETQRNKGNFPGRFSGRQFSNSRSEMNVSTLELGDSALYLCASSLRDREDEQFFGPGTRLTVL.